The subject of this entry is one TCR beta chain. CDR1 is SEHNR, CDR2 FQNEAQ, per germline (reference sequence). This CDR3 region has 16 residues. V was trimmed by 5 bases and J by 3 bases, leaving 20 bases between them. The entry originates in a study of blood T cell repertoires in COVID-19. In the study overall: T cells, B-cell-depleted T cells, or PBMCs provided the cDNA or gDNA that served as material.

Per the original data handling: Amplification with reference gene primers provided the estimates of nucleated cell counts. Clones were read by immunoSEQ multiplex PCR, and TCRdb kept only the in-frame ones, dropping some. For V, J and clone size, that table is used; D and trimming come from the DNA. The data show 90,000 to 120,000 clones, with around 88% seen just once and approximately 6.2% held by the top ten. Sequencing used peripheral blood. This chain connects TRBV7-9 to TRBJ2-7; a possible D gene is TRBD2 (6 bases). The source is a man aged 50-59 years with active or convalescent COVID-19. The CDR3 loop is CASSLAGYGGGYEQYF. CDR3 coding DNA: TGTGCCAGCAGCCTGGCTGGGTATGGGGGAGGCTACGAGCAGTACTTC.